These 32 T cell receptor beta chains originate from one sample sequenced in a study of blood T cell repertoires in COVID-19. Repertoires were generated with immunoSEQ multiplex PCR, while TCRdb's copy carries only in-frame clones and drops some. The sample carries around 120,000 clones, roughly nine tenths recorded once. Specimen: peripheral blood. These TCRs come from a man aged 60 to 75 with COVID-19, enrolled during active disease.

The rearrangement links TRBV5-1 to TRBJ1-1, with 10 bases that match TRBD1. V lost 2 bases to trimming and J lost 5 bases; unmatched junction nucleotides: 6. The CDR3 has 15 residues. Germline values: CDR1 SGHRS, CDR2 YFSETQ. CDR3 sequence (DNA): TGCGCCAGCAGCTTTTCGCGACAGGGGGCGACTGAAGCTTTCTTT. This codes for CASSFSRQGATEAFF.

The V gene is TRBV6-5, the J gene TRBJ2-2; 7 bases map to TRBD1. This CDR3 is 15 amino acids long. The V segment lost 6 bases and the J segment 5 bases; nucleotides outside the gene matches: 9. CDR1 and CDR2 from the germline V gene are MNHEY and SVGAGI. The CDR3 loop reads CASSRGTVVTGELFF. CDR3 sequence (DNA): TGTGCCAGCAGCCGAGGGACAGTGGTAACCGGGGAGCTGTTTTTT.

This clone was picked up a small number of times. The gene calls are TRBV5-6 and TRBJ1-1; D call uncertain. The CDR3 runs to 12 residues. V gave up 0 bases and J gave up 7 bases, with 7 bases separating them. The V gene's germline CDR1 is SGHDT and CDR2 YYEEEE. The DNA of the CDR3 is TGTGCCAGCAGCTTGGTACAGAGTGAAGCTTTCTTT. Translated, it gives CASSLVQSEAFF.

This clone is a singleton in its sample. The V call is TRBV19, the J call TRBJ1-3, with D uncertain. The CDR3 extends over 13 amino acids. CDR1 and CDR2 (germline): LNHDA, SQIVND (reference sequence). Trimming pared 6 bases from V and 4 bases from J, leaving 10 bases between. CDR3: CASSQARGNTIYF. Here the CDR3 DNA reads TGTGCCAGTAGCCAAGCTCGGGGAAACACCATATATTTT.

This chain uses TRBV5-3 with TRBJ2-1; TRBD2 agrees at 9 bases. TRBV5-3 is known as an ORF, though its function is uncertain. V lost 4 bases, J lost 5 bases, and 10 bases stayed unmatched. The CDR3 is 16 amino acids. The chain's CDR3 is CARSESRTSVNNEQFF. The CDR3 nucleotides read TGTGCCAGAAGCGAAAGTCGGACTAGCGTTAACAATGAGCAGTTCTTC.

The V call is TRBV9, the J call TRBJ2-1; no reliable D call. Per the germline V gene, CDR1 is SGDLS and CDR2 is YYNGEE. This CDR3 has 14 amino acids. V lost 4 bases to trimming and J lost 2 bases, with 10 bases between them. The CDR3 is CASSQLPPYNEQFF. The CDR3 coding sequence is TGTGCCAGCAGCCAACTGCCACCCTACAATGAGCAGTTCTTC.

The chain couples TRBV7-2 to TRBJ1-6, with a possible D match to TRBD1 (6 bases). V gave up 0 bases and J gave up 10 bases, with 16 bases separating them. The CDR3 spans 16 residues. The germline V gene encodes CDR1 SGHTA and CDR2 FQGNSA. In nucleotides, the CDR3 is TGTGCCAGCAGCTTAGCAGGGGACACCCAAGGCTCACCCCTCCACTTT. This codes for CASSLAGDTQGSPLHF.

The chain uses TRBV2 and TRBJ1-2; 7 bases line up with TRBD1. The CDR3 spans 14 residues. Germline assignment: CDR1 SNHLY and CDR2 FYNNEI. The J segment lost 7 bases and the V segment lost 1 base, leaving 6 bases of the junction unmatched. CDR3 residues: CASSEEGAVSGYTF. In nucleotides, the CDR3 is TGTGCCAGCAGTGAAGAGGGGGCGGTATCTGGCTACACCTTC.

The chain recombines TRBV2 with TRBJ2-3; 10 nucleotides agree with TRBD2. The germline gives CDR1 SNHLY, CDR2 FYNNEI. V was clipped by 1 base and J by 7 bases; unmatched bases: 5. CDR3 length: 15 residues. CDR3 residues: CASSEESSGSYTQYF. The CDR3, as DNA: TGTGCCAGCAGTGAAGAGTCTAGCGGGAGCTATACGCAGTATTTT.

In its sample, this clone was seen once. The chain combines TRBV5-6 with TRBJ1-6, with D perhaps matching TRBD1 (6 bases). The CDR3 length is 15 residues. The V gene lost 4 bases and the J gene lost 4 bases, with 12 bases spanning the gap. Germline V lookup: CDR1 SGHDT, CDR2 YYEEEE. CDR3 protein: CASSPGQLYNSPLHF. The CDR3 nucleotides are TGTGCCAGCAGCCCCGGACAGCTTTATAATTCACCCCTCCACTTT. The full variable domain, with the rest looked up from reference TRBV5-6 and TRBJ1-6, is DAGVTQSPTHLIKTRGQQVTLRCSPKSGHDTVSWYQQALGQGPQFIFQYYEEEERQRGNFPDRFSGHQFPNYSSELNVNALLLGDSALYLCASSPGQLYNSPLHFGNGTRLTVT.

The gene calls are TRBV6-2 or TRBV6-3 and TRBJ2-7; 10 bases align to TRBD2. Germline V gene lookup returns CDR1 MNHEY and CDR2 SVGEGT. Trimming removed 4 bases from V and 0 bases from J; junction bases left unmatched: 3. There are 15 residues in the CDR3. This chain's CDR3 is CASSSPSGSSYEQYF. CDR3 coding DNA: TGTGCCAGCAGTTCCCCTAGCGGGAGCTCCTACGAGCAGTACTTC.

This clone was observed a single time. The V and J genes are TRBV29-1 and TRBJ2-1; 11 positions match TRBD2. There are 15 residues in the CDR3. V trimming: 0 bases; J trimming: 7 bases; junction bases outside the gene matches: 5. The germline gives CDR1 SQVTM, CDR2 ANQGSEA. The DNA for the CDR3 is TGCAGCGTTGAAGAACTAGCGGGAGTGCGGAATGAGCAGTTCTTC. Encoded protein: CSVEELAGVRNEQFF.

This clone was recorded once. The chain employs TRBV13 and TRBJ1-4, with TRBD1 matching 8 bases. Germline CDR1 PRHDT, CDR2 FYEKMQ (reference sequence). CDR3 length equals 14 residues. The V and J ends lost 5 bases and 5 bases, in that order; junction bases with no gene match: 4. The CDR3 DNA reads TGTGCCAGCAGCCTCCAGGGGGCGAATGAAAAACTGTTTTTT. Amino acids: CASSLQGANEKLFF.

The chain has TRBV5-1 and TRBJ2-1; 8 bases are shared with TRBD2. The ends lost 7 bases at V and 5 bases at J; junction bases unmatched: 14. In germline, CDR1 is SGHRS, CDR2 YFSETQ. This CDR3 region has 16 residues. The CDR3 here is CASGPRASGFDNEQFF. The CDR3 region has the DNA TGCGCCAGCGGCCCTCGGGCTAGCGGGTTTGACAATGAGCAGTTCTTC.

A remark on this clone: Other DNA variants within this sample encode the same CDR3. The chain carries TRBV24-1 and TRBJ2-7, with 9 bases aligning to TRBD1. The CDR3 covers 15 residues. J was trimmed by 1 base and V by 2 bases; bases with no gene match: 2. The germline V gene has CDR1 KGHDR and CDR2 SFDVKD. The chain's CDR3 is CATSDSGQGSYEQYF. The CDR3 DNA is TGTGCCACCAGTGATTCGGGACAGGGATCCTACGAGCAGTACTTC.

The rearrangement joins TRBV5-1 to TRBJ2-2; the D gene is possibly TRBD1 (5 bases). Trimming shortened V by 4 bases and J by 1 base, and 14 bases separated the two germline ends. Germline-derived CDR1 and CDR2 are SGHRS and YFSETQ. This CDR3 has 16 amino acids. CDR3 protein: CASSQMTVRNTGELFF. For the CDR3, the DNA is TGCGCCAGCAGCCAAATGACAGTCCGGAACACCGGGGAGCTGTTTTTT.

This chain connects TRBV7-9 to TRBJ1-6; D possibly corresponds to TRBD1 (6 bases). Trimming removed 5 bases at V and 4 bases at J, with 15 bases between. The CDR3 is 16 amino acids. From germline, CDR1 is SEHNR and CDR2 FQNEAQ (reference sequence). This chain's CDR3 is CASSVRRDTYNSPLHF. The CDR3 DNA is TGTGCCAGCAGCGTTCGCCGGGACACATATAATTCACCCCTCCACTTT.

Here the CDR3 DNA reads TGTGCCTGGAGCCCTGTTAGGAACACTGAAGCTTTCTTT. It specifies CAWSPVRNTEAFF. The V gene is TRBV30, the J gene TRBJ1-1; D is unresolved. The CDR3 is 13 residues long. Germline CDR1 is GTSNPN and CDR2 is SVGIG (reference sequence). V was pared by 3 bases and J by 1 base, with 9 bases between.

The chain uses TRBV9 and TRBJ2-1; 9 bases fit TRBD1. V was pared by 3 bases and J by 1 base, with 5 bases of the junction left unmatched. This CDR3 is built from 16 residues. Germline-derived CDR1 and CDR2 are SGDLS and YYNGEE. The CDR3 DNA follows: TGTGCCAGCAGCGCATCCGGGACAGGGTCCTACAATGAGCAGTTCTTC. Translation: CASSASGTGSYNEQFF.

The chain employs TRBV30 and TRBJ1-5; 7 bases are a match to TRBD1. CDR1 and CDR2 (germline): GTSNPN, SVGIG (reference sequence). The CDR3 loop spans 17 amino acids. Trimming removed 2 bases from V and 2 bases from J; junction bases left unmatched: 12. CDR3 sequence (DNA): TGTGCCTGGAGTCCTCCCGACAGGGCGAGGGGCAATCAGCCCCAGCATTTT. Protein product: CAWSPPDRARGNQPQHF.

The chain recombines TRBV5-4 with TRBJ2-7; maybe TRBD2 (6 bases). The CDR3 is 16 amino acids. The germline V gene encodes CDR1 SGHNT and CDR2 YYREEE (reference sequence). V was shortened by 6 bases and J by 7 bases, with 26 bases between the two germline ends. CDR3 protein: CASTPNRGLGGIEQYF. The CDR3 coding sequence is TGTGCCAGCACCCCAAATAGGGGTTTGGGCGGGATTGAGCAGTACTTC.

CDR3 sequence reads: CASSDDRNTEAFF. The DNA for the CDR3 is TGTGCCAGCTCAGATGACAGGAACACTGAAGCTTTCTTT. This chain links TRBV18 with TRBJ1-1, with D tentatively TRBD1 (5 bases). Germline V gives CDR1 KGHSH, CDR2 LQKENI. Trimming pared 5 bases from V and 1 base from J, leaving 8 bases between. The CDR3 consists of 13 residues.

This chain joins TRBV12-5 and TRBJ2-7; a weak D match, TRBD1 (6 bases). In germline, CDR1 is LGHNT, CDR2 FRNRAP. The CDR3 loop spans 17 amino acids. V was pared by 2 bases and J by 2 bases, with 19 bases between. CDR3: CASGLSRGGDITYEQYF. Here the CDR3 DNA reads TGTGCTAGTGGTTTGTCCCGAGGTGGGGACATTACCTACGAGCAGTACTTC.

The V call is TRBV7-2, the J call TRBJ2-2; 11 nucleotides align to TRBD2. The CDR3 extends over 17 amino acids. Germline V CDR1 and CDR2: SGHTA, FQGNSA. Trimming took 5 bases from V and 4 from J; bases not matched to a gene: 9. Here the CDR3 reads CASSPGRLAGGTGELFF. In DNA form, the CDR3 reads TGTGCCAGCAGCCCCGGGCGGCTAGCGGGAGGCACCGGGGAGCTGTTTTTT.

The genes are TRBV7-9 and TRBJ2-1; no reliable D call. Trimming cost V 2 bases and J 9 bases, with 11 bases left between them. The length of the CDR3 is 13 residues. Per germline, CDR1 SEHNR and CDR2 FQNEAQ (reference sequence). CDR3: CASSLRGFAEQFF. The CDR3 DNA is TGTGCCAGCAGCTTACGAGGATTCGCTGAGCAGTTCTTC.

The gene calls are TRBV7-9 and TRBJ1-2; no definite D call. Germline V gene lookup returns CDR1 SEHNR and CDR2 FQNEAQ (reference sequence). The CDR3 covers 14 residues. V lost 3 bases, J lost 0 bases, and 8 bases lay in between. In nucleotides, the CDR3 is TGTGCCAGCAGCTTTCCCGTAGCTAACTATGGCTACACCTTC. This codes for CASSFPVANYGYTF.

CDR3 region: CASSPEVQVNTEAFF. The CDR3 bases are TGTGCCAGCTCACCGGAGGTCCAGGTGAACACTGAAGCTTTCTTT. The J gene is TRBJ1-1, the V gene TRBV18; D is undetermined. V lost 3 bases to trimming and J lost 0 bases, with 11 bases between them. Germline V gene data show CDR1 as KGHSH and CDR2 as LQKENI. The CDR3 covers 15 residues.

CDR3 residues: CASSSGGQPQHF. CDR3 nucleotides: TGTGCCAGCAGTTCTGGGGGGCAGCCCCAGCATTTT. This rearrangement joins TRBV6-6 to TRBJ1-5, with TRBD1 as a possible D gene (5 bases). Trimming shortened V by 4 bases and J by 7 bases, and 8 bases separated the two germline ends. This CDR3 spans 12 amino acids. Germline lookup yields CDR1 MNHNY and CDR2 SVGAGI (reference sequence).

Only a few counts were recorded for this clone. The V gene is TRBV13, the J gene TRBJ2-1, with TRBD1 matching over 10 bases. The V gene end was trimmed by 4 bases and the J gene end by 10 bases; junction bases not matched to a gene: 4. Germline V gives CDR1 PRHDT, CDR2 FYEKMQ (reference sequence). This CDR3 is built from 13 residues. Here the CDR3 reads CASSSTGGVEQFF. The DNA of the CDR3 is TGTGCCAGCAGCTCGACAGGGGGCGTCGAGCAGTTCTTC.

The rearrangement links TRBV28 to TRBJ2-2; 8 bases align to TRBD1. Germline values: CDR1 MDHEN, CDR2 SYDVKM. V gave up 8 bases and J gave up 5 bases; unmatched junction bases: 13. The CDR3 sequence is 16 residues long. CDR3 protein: CASSKHGTGRTGELFF. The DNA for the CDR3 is TGTGCCAGCTCCAAACATGGGACAGGTCGGACCGGGGAGCTGTTTTTT.

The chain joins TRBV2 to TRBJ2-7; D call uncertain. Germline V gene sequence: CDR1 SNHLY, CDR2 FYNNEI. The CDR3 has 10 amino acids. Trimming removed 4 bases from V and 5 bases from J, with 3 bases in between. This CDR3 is CASSADEQYF. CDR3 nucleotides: TGTGCCAGCAGTGCCGACGAGCAGTACTTC.

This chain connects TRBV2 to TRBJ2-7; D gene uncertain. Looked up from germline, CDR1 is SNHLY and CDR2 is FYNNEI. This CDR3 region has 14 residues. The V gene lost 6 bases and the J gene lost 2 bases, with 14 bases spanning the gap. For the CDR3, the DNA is TGTGCCAGCAGGACCCAGCGTAGCACCTACGAGCAGTACTTC. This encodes CASRTQRSTYEQYF. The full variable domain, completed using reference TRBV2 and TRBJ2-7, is EPEVTQTPSHQVTQMGQEVILRCVPISNHLYFYWYRQILGQKVEFLVSFYNNEISEKSEIFDDQFSVERPDGSNFTLKIRSTKLEDSAMYFCASRTQRSTYEQYFGPGTRLTVT.